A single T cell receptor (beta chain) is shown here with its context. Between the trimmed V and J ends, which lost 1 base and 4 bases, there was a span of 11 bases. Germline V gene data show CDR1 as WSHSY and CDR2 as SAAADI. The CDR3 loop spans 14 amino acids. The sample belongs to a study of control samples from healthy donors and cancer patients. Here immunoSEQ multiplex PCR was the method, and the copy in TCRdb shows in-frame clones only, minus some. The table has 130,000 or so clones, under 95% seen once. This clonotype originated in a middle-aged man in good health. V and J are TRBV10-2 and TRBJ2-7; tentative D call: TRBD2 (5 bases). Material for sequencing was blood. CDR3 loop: CASSEFEGGYEQYF. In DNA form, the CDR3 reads TGCGCCAGCAGTGAGTTTGAGGGTGGGTACGAGCAGTACTTC.